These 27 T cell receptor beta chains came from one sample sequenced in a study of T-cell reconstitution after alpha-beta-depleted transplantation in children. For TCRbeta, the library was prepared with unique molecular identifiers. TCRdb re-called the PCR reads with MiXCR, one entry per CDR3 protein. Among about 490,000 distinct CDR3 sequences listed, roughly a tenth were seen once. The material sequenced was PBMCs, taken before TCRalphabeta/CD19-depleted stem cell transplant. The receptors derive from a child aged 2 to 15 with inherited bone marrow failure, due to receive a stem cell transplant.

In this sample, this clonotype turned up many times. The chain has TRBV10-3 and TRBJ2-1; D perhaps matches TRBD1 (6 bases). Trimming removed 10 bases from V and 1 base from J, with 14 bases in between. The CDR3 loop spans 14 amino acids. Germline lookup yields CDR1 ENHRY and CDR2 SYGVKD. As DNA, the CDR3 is TGTGCCACCGAGGGGGAACTATCCTACAATGAGCAGTTCTTC. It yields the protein CATEGELSYNEQFF.

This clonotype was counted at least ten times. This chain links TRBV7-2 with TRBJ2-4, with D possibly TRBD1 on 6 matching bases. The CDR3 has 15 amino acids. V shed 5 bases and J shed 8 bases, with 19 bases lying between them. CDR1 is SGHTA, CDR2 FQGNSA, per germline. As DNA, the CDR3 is TGTGCCAGCAGCCATACGACAGGTCTTGGGGACATTCAGTACTTC. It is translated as CASSHTTGLGDIQYF.

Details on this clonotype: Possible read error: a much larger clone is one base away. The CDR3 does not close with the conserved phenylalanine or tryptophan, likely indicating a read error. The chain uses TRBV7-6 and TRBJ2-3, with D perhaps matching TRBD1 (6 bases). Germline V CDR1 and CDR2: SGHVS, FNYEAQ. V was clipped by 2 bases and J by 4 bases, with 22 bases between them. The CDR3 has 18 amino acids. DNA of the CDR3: TGTGCCAGCAGCTTAAGCAATGCGAGAGGGGGAAGCCCAGATACGCAGTATATT. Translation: CASSLSNARGGSPDTQYI.

The CDR3 DNA reads TGCAGCGTTGCCCGGACAGCCCGACTAGCCAAAAACATTCAGTACTTC. It specifies CSVARTARLAKNIQYF. This chain uses TRBV29-1 with TRBJ2-4, with D possibly matching TRBD1 (6 bases). Germline V gene sequence: CDR1 SQVTM, CDR2 ANQGSEA. This CDR3 spans 16 amino acids. Deletions cut 4 bases from V and 0 bases from J, with 16 bases between. Complete variable domain (other parts from reference TRBV29-1 and TRBJ2-4): SAVISQKPSRDICQRGTSLTIQCQVDSQVTMMFWYRQQPGQSLTLIATANQGSEATYESGFVIDKFPISRPNLTFSTLTVSNMSPEDSSIYLCSVARTARLAKNIQYFGAGTRLSVL.

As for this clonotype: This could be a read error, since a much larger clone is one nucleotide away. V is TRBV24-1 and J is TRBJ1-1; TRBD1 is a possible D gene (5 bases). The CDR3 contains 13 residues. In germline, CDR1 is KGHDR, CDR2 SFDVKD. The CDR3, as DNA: TGTGCCACCAGTGCAGGGAGGGGCACTGAACCTTTCTTT. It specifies CATSAGRGTEPFF.

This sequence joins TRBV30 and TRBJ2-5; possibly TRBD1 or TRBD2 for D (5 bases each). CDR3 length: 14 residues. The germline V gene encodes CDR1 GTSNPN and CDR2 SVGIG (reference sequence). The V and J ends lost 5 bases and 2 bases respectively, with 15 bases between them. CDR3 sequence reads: CAWGLVGAQETQYF. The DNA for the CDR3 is TGTGCCTGGGGACTCGTCGGGGCTCAAGAGACCCAGTACTTC.

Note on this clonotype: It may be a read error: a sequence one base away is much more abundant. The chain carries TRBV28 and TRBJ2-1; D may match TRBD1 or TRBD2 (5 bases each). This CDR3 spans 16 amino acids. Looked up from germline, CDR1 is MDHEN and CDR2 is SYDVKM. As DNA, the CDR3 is TGTGCCAGCAGTTTATGGGGGCCTTCTAGCTACAATGAGCGGTTCTTC. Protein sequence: CASSLWGPSSYNERFF.

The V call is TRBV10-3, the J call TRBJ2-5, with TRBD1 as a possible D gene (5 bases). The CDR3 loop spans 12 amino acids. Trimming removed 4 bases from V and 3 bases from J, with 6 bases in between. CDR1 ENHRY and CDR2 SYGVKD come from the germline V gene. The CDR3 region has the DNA TGTGCCATCAGTGGACAGAAAGAGACCCAGTACTTC. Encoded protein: CAISGQKETQYF.

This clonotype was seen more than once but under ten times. DNA of the CDR3: TGTGCCTGGAGTGTGGGAGGGGGCGTCTATGGCTACACCTTC. Encoded protein: CAWSVGGGVYGYTF. This chain uses TRBV30 with TRBJ1-2, with TRBD1 matching over 7 bases. V trimming: 0 bases; J trimming: 4 bases; junction bases outside the gene matches: 5. CDR3 size: 14 residues. The germline CDR1 and CDR2 sequences are GTSNPN and SVGIG (reference sequence).

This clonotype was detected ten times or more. In DNA, the CDR3 is TGTGCCAGCAATACCCTAGCGGGAGGCACCGGGGAGCTGTTTTTT. It yields the protein CASNTLAGGTGELFF. The chain has TRBV27 and TRBJ2-2; TRBD2 matches at 11 bases. Per germline, CDR1 MNHEY and CDR2 SMNVEV (reference sequence). This CDR3 is built from 15 residues. V lost 7 bases to trimming and J lost 4 bases; unmatched junction nucleotides: 5.

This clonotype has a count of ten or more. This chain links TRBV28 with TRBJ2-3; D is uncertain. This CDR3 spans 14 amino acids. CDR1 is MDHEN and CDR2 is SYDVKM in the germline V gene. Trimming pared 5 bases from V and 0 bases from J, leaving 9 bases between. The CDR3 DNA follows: TGTGCCAGCAGTCCCCGGGCGAGCACAGATACGCAGTATTTT. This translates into CASSPRASTDTQYF. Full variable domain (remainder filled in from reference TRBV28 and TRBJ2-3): DVKVTQSSRYLVKRTGEKVFLECVQDMDHENMFWYRQDPGLGLRLIYFSYDVKMKEKGDIPEGYSVSREKKERFSLILESASTNQTSMYLCASSPRASTDTQYFGPGTRLTVL.

CDR3 coding DNA: TGTGCCAGCACCACGACTAGCGGGAGGCTGACTTCCTACAATGAGCAGTTCTTC. Translating gives CASTTTSGRLTSYNEQFF. The J gene is TRBJ2-1, the V gene TRBV12-3 or TRBV12-4; 13 positions match TRBD2. Losses at the gene ends were 7 bases for V and 1 base for J; bases not matched to a gene: 10. This CDR3 region has 18 residues.

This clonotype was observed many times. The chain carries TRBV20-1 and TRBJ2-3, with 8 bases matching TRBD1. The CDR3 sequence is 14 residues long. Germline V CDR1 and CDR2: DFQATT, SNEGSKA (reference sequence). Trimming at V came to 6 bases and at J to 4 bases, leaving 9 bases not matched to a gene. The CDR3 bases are TGCAGTGCCACGACAGGGGTCGGGGCAGATACGCAGTATTTT. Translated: CSATTGVGADTQYF.

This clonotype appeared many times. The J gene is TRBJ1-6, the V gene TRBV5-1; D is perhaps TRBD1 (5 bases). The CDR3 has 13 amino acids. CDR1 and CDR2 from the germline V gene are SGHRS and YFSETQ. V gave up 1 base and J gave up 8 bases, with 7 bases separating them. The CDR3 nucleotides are TGCGCCAGCAGCTTGCTAGGGGATTCACCCCTCCACTTT. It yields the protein CASSLLGDSPLHF.

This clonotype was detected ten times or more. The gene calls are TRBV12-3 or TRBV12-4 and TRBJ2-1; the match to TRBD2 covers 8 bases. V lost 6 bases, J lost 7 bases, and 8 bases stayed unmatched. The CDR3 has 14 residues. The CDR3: CASRVAGISNEQFF. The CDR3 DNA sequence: TGTGCCAGCAGGGTAGCGGGAATTTCGAATGAGCAGTTCTTC.

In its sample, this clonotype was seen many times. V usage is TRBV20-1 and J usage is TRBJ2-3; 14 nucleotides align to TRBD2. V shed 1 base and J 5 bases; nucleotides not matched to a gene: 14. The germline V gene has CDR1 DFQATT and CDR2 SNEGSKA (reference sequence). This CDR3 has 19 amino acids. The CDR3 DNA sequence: TGCAGTGCTAGAGCCCTACCCGGGACTAGCGGGAGTGGGGGAGATACGCAGTATTTT. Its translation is CSARALPGTSGSGGDTQYF.

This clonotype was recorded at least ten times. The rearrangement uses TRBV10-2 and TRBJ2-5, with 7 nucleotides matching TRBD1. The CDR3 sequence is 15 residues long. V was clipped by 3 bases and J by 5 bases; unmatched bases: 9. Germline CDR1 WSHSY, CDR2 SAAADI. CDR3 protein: CASSDPVQGMETQYF. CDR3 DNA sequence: TGCGCCAGCAGTGACCCCGTACAGGGGATGGAGACCCAGTACTTC.

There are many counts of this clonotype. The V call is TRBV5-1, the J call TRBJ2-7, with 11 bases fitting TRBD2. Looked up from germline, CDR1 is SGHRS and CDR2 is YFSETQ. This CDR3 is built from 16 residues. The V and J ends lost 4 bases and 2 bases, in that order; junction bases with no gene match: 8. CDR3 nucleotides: TGCGCCAGCAGCGTGCTGATAGCGGGAGGGCCCTACGAGCAGTACTTC. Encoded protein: CASSVLIAGGPYEQYF.

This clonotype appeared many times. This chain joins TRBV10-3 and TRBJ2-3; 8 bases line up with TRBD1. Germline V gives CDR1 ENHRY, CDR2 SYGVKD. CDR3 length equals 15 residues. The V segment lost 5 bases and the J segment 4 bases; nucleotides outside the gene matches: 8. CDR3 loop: CAISPDRGSPDTQYF. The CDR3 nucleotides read TGTGCCATCAGTCCTGACAGGGGCAGTCCAGATACGCAGTATTTT.

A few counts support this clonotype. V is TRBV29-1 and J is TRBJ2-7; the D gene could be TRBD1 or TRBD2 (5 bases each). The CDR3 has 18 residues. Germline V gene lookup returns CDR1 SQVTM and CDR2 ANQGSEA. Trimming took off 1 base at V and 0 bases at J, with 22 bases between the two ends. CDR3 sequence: CSVEGSARAGTNSYEQYF. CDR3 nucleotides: TGCAGCGTTGAAGGATCGGCTCGCGCAGGGACCAACTCCTACGAGCAGTACTTC.

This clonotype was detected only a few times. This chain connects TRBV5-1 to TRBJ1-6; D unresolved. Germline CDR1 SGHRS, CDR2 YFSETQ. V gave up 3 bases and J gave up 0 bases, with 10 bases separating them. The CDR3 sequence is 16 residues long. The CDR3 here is CASSSRLRSYNSPLHF. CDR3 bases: TGCGCCAGCAGCTCCCGCCTCCGCTCCTATAATTCACCCCTCCACTTT.

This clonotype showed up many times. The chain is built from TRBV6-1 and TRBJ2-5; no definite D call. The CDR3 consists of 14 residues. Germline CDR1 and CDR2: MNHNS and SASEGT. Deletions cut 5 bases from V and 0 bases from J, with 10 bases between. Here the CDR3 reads CASSTRRYQETQYF. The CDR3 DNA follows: TGTGCCAGCAGTACCCGGCGGTACCAAGAGACCCAGTACTTC.

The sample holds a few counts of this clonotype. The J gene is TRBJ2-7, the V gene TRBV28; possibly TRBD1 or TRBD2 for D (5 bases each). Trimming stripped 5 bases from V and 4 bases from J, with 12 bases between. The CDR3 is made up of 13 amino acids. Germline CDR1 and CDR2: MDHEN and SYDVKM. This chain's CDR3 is CASSDGDGYEQYF. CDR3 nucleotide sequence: TGTGCCAGCAGTGATGGGGACGGGTACGAGCAGTACTTC.

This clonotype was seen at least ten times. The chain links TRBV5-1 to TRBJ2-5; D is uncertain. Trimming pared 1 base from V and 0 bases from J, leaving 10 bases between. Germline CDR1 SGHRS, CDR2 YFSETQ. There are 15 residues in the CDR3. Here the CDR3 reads CASSLNYPYQETQYF. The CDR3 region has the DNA TGCGCCAGCAGCTTGAACTACCCGTACCAAGAGACCCAGTACTTC.

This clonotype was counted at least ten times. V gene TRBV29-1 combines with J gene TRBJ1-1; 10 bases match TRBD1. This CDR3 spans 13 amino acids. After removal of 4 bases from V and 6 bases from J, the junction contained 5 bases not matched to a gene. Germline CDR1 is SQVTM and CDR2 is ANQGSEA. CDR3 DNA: TGCAGCGTTGCCGGACAGGGGGGTTCTGAAGCTTTCTTT. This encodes CSVAGQGGSEAFF.

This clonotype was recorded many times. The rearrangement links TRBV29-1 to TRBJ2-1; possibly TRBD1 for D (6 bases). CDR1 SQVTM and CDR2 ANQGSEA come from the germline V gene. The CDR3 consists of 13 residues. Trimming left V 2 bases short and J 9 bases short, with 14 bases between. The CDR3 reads CSVERWGRGEQFF. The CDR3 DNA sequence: TGCAGCGTTGAACGCTGGGGGCGAGGTGAGCAGTTCTTC.

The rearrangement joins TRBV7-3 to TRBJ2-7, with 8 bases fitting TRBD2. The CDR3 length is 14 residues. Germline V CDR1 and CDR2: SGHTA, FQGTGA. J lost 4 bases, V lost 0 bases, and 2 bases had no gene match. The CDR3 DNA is TGTGCCAGCAGCTTAACTCGGGAGGGTTACGAGCAGTACTTC. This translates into CASSLTREGYEQYF.